This TCR beta chain was retrieved from a study of blood T cells in healthy people across ages. Remarks on this clonotype: The antigen is not known.

Study-wide points: Strongly correlated with naive T cell percentage was TCR beta diversity. In older individuals, TCR beta diversity per million T cells was lower, falling roughly linearly with age.

Primed by a sample-barcoded 5' primer and a J-beta primer mix, a second PCR proceeded for roughly 6 to 12 cycles. Each cDNA molecule, via a template-switch adaptor with 12 random nucleotides, was tagged. One entry per CDR3 protein results from TCRdb running MiXCR on the 5' RACE reads. The repertoire holds 800,000 or so distinct CDR3 sequences, with 62% as singletons. Germline lookup yields CDR1 LGHNA and CDR2 YSLEER. Trimming cost V 0 bases and J 0 bases; bases outside gene matches: 5. The CDR3 length is 16 residues. Peripheral blood, roughly 9.1 milliliters per donor, was collected. Sequencing was done on a sample of blood. This clonotype originated in a young man in good health. J is TRBJ2-7 and V is TRBV4-3; 7 bases are a match to TRBD1. The CDR3 region is CASSQEWTGSSYEQYF. CDR3 DNA: TGCGCCAGCAGCCAAGAATGGACAGGTAGCTCCTACGAGCAGTACTTC.